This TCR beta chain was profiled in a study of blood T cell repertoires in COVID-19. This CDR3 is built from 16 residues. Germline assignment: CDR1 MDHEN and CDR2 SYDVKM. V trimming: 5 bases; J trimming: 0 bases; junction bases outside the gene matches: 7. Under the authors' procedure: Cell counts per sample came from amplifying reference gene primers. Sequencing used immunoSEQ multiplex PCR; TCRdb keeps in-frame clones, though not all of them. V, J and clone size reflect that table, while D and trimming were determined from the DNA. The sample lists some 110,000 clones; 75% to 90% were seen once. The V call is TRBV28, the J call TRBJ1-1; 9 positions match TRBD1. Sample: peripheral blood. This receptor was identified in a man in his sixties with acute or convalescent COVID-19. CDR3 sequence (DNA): TGTGCCAGCAGTCTGGTAGGGACAGGGATGAACACTGAAGCTTTCTTT. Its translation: CASSLVGTGMNTEAFF.